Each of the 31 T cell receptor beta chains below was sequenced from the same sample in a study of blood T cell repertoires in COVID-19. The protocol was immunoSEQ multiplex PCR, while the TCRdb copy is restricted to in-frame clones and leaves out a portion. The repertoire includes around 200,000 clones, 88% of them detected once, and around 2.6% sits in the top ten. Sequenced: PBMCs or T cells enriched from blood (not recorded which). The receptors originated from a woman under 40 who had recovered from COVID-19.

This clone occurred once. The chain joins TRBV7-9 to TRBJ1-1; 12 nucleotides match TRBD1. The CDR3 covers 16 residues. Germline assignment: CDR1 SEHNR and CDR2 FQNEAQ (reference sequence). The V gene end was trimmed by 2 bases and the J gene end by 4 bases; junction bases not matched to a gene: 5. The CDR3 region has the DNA TGTGCCAGCAGCTTATTCGGGACAGGGGGCTTCACTGAAGCTTTCTTT. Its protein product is CASSLFGTGGFTEAFF.

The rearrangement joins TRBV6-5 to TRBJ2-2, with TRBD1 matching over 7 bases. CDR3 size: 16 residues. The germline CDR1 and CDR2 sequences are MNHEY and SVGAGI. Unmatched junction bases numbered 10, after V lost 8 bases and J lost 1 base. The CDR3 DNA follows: TGTGCCAGCCGCTACTTACAGGGGATGAACACCGGGGAGCTGTTTTTT. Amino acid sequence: CASRYLQGMNTGELFF.

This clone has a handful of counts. CDR3 amino acids: CASSLNAAGSNQPQHF. As DNA, the CDR3 is TGTGCCAGCTCACTCAATGCGGCCGGTAGCAATCAGCCCCAGCATTTT. The rearrangement uses TRBV18 and TRBJ1-5; D not certain. Trimming left V 4 bases short and J 0 bases short, with 13 bases between. There are 16 residues in the CDR3. Germline V gene lookup returns CDR1 KGHSH and CDR2 LQKENI.

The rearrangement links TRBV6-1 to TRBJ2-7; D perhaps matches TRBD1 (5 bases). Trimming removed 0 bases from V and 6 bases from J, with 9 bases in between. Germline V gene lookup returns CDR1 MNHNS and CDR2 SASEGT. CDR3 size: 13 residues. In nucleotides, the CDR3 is TGTGCCAGCAGTGAAGCGGACACCACCGAGCAGTACTTC. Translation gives CASSEADTTEQYF.

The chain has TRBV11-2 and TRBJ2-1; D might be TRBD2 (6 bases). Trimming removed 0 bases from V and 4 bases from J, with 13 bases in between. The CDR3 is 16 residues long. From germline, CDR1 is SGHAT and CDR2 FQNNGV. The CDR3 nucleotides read TGTGCCAGCAGCTTAGAACCGGGACTTCAATACAATGAGCAGTTCTTC. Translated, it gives CASSLEPGLQYNEQFF. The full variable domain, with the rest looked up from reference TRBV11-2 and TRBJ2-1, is EAGVAQSPRYKIIEKRQSVAFWCNPISGHATLYWYQQILGQGPKLLIQFQNNGVVDDSQLPKDRFSAERLKGVDSTLKIQPAKLEDSAVYLCASSLEPGLQYNEQFFGPGTRLTVL.

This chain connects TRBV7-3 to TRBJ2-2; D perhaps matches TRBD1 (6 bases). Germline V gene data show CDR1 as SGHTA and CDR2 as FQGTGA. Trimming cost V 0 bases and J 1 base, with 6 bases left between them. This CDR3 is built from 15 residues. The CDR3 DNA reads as TGTGCCAGCAGCTTAACGGGACAGAACACCGGGGAGCTGTTTTTT. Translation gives CASSLTGQNTGELFF.

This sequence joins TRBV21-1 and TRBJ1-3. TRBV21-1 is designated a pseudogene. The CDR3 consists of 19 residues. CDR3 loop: CASSCKPHWTEPSGNTIYF. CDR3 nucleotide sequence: TGTGCCAGCAGTTGCAAACCCCACTGGACTGAACCCTCTGGAAACACCATATATTTT.

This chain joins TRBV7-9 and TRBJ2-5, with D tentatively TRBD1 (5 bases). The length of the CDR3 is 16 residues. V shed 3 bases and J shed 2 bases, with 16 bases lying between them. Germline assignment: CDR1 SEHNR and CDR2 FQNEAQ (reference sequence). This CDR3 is CASSLLGSGMQETQYF. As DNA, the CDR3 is TGTGCCAGCAGCTTGTTAGGGTCAGGGATGCAAGAGACCCAGTACTTC. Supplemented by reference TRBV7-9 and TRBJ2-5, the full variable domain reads DTGVSQNPRHKITKRGQNVTFRCDPISEHNRLYWYRQTLGQGPEFLTYFQNEAQLEKSRLLSDRFSAERPKGSFSTLEIQRTEQGDSAMYLCASSLLGSGMQETQYFGPGTRLLVL.

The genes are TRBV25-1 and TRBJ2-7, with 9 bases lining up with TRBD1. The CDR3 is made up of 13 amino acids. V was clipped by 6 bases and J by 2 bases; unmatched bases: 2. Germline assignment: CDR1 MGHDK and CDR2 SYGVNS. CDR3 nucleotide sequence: TGTGCCAGCAGCTACAGGGGGCCCTACGAGCAGTACTTC. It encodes CASSYRGPYEQYF.

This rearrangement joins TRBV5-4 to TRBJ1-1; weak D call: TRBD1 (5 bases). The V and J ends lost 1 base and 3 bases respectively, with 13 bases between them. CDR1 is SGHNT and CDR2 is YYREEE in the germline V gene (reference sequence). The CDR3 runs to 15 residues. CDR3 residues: CASSLTAGGDTEAFF. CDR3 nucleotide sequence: TGTGCCAGCAGCTTGACGGCGGGGGGGGACACTGAAGCTTTCTTT.

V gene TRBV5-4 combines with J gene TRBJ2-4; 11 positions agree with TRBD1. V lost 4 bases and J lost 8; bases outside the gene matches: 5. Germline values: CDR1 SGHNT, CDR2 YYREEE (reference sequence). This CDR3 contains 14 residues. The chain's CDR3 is CASSGGDRGDIQYF. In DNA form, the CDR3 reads TGTGCCAGCAGCGGCGGGGACAGGGGGGACATTCAGTACTTC.

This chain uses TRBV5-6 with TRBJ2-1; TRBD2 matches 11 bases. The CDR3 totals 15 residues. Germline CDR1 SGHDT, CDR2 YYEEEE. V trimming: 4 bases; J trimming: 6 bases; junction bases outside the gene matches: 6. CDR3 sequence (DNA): TGTGCCAGCAGCGGAGGGACTAGCGGTTTCAATGAGCAGTTCTTC. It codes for CASSGGTSGFNEQFF.

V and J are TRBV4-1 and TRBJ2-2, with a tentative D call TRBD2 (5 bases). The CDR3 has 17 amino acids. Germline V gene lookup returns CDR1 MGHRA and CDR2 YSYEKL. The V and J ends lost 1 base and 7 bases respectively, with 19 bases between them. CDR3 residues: CASSQVGGGRTGGELFF. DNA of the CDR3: TGCGCCAGCAGCCAAGTTGGAGGAGGCAGAACTGGCGGGGAGCTGTTTTTT.

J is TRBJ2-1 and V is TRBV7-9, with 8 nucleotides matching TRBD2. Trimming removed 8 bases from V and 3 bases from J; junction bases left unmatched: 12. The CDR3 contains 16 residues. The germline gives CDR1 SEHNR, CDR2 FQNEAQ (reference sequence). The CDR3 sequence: CASFIERGRNYNEQFF. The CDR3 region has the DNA TGTGCCAGCTTCATCGAGCGGGGGCGCAACTACAATGAGCAGTTCTTC.

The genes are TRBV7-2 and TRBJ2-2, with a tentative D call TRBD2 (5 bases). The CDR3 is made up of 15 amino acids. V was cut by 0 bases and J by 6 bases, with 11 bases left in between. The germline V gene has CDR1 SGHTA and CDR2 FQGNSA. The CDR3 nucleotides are TGTGCCAGCAGCTTAGCAAGGCTAGCAGCCGGGGAGCTGTTTTTT. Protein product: CASSLARLAAGELFF. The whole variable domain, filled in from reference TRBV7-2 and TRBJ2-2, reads GAGVSQSPSNKVTEKGKDVELRCDPISGHTALYWYRQSLGQGLEFLIYFQGNSAPDKSGLPSDRFSAERTGGSVSTLTIQRTQQEDSAVYLCASSLARLAAGELFFGEGSRLTVL.

The CDR3 DNA reads TGTGCCATCGCTGAAACAGGGTCGGCAGATTCACCCCTCCACTTT. Its protein is CAIAETGSADSPLHF. J is TRBJ1-6 and V is TRBV10-3; possible D gene TRBD1, 6 bases. The CDR3 totals 15 residues. The ends were cut back, 8 bases at V and 8 bases at J, with 19 bases in the middle. CDR1 is ENHRY and CDR2 is SYGVKD in the germline V gene.

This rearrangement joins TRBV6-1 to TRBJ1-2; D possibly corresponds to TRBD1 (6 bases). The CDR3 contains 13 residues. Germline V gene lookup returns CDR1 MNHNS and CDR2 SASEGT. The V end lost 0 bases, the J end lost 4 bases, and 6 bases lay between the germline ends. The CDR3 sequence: CASSEAGGYGYTF. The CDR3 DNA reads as TGTGCCAGCAGTGAAGCAGGGGGCTATGGCTACACCTTC.

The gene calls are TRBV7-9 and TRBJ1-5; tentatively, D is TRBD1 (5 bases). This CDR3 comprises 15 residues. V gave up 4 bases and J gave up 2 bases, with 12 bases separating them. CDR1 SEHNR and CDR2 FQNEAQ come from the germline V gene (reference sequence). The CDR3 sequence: CASSSRDYGNQPQHF. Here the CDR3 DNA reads TGTGCCAGCAGCTCCAGGGATTATGGCAATCAGCCCCAGCATTTT.

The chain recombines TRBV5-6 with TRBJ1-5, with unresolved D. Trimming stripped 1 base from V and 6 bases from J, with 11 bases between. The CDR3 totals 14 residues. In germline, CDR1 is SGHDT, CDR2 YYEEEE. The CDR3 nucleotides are TGTGCCAGCAGCTTGTCGGGGATTTTTCAGCCCCAGCATTTT. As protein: CASSLSGIFQPQHF.

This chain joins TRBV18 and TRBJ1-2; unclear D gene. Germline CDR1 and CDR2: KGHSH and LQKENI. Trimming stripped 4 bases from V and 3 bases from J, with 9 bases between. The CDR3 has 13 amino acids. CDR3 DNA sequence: TGTGCCAGCTCACTTCCTTTTGACTATGGCTACACCTTC. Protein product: CASSLPFDYGYTF.

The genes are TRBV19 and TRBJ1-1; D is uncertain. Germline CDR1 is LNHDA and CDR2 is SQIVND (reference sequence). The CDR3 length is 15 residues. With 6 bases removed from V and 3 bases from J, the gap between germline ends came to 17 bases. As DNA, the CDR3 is TGTGCCAGTAGCAACCCTGGAGGGAGCGACACTGAAGCTTTCTTT. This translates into CASSNPGGSDTEAFF.

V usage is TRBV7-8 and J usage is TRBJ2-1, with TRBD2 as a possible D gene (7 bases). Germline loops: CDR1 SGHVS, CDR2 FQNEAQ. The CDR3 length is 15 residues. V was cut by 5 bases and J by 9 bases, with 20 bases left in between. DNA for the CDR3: TGTGCCAGCAGCCCCAACGGGGGGCTTCCGGGTGAGCAGTTCTTC. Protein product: CASSPNGGLPGEQFF.

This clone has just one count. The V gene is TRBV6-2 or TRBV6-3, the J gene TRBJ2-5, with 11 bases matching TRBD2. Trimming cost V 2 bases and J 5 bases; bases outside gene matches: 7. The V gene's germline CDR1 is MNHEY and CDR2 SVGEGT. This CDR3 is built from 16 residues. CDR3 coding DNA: TGTGCCAGCAGTTACACCCCTAGCGGGGGGAAGGAGACCCAGTACTTC. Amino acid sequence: CASSYTPSGGKETQYF.

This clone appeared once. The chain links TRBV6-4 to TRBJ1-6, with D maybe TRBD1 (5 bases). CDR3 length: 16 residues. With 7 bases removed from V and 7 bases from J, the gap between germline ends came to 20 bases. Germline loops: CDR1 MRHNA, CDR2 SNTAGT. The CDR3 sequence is CASIYKTDFLNSPLHF. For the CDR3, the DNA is TGTGCCAGCATATACAAGACAGACTTTTTAAATTCACCCCTCCACTTT.

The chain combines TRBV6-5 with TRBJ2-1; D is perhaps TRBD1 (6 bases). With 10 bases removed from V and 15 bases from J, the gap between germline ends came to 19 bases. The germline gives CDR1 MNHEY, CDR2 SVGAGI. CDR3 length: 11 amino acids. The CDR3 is CATSQGSEWFF. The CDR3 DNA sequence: TGTGCCACCTCCCAGGGGTCAGAATGGTTCTTC.

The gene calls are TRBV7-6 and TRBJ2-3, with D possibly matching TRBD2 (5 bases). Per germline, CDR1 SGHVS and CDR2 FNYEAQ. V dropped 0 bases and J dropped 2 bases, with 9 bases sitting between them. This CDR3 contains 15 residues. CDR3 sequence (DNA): TGTGCCAGCAGCTTAGCTGGGAGCCCCACAGATACGCAGTATTTT. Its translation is CASSLAGSPTDTQYF.

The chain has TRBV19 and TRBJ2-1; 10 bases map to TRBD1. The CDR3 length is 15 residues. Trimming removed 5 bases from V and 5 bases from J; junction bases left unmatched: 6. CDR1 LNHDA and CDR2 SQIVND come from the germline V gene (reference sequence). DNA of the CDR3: TGTGCCAGTAGTGCGACCGGGACAGGGGACAATGAGCAGTTCTTC. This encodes CASSATGTGDNEQFF.

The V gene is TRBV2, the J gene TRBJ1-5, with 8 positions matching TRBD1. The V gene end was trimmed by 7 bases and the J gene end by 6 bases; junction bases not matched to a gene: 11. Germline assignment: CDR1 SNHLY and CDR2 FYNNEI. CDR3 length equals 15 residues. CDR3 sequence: CASNILGQGSQPQHF. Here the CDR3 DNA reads TGTGCCAGCAACATACTAGGACAGGGTAGTCAGCCCCAGCATTTT.

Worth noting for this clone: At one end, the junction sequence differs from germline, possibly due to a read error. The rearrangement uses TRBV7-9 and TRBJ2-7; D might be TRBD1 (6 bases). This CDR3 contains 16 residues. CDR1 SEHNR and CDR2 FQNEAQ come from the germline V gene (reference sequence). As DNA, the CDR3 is TGTGCCAGCAGCTTAGGGGGGCCCGGGTTGAGCTACGGGCAGTACTTC. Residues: CASSLGGPGLSYGQYF.

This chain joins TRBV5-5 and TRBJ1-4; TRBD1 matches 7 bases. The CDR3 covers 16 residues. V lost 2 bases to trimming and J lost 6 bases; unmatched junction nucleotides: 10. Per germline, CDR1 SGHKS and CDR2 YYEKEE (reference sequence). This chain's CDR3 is CASSFYSGQMYEKLFF. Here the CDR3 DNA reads TGTGCCAGCAGCTTCTATTCGGGACAGATGTATGAAAAACTGTTTTTT.

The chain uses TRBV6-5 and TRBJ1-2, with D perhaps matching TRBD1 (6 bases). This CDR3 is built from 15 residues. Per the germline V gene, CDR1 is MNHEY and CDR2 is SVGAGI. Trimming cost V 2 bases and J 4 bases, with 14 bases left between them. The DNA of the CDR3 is TGTGCCAGCAGTTACACTACCAGGGGTACCTATGGCTACACCTTC. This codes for CASSYTTRGTYGYTF.